The 25 T cell receptor beta chains below come from one sample, sequenced in a study of T cell repertoires in cytomegalovirus infection. TCRdb called the reads again in MiXCR, with one record for every CDR3 protein. The sample holds 250,000 to 300,000 distinct CDR3 sequences; 9.1% are singletons and the top ten take over 12%. Material for sequencing was PBMCs. The receptors were sampled from a human donor in good health (CMV status not recorded). Some clones in this sample may be carry-over from other donors' samples.

This clonotype was observed many times. V is TRBV7-2 and J is TRBJ2-5, with TRBD2 matching over 9 bases. Unmatched junction bases numbered 4, after V lost 5 bases and J lost 3 bases. CDR3 length equals 14 residues. Germline lookup yields CDR1 SGHTA and CDR2 FQGNSA. The CDR3 region is CASSPGLAKETQYF. CDR3 DNA sequence: TGTGCCAGCAGCCCAGGACTAGCGAAAGAGACCCAGTACTTC.

This clonotype was counted many times. This rearrangement joins TRBV12-3 or TRBV12-4 to TRBJ2-3, with 7 nucleotides matching TRBD2. This CDR3 has 16 residues. V dropped 5 bases and J dropped 1; count of bases not matched to a gene: 9. CDR3 bases: TGTGCCAGCAGTGCTACCGGGGGGACTGGCACAGATACGCAGTATTTT. Translating gives CASSATGGTGTDTQYF.

There are many counts of this clonotype. The CDR3 loop reads CASSSGQGANYGYTF. CDR3 DNA sequence: TGTGCCAGCAGCTCAGGACAGGGGGCTAACTATGGCTACACCTTC. The chain is built from TRBV7-2 and TRBJ1-2; 10 positions match TRBD1. The V and J ends lost 4 bases and 0 bases, in that order; junction bases with no gene match: 2. CDR1 SGHTA and CDR2 FQGNSA come from the germline V gene. This CDR3 region has 15 residues.

The genes are TRBV12-3 or TRBV12-4 and TRBJ1-3; 7 positions agree with TRBD1. CDR3 size: 19 residues. The J segment lost 1 base and the V segment lost 5 bases, leaving 17 bases of the junction unmatched. CDR3 sequence: CASSLHINYRGRSGNTIYF. The CDR3 DNA reads as TGTGCCAGCAGTCTACATATCAATTACAGGGGAAGATCTGGAAACACCATATATTTT.

This clonotype has only one observation. The chain is built from TRBV11-2 and TRBJ2-2; 9 bases line up with TRBD2. Germline-derived CDR1 and CDR2 are SGHAT and FQNNGV. This CDR3 is 15 amino acids long. Trimming took 4 bases from V and 4 from J; bases not matched to a gene: 4. The CDR3 reads CASSYLAGPTGELFF. CDR3 DNA sequence: TGTGCCAGCAGCTATCTAGCGGGACCCACCGGGGAGCTGTTTTTT.

This rearrangement joins TRBV14 to TRBJ2-2; 9 positions match TRBD2. Looked up from germline, CDR1 is SGHDN and CDR2 is FVKESK. The trim removed 2 bases at V and 1 base at J, leaving 5 bases unmatched. The CDR3 loop spans 17 amino acids. CDR3 sequence: CASSQPGLAMNTGELFF. The CDR3 DNA sequence: TGTGCCAGCAGCCAACCGGGACTAGCCATGAACACCGGGGAGCTGTTTTTT.

This clonotype appeared a few times. V usage is TRBV7-3 and J usage is TRBJ1-2; 9 bases fit TRBD1. CDR3 size: 14 residues. The V and J ends lost 5 bases and 5 bases, in that order; junction bases with no gene match: 6. Looked up from germline, CDR1 is SGHTA and CDR2 is FQGTGA. The CDR3 region has the DNA TGTGCCAGCAGCCCGACAGGGGGGGCTTATGGCTACACCTTC. It translates to CASSPTGGAYGYTF.

This clonotype was counted ten times or more. The chain recombines TRBV5-1 with TRBJ1-6; 8 bases are shared with TRBD1. This CDR3 is built from 15 residues. J lost 8 bases, V lost 3 bases, and 7 bases had no gene match. Looked up from germline, CDR1 is SGHRS and CDR2 is YFSETQ. The CDR3 loop reads CASSYRTGIDSPLHF. CDR3 DNA sequence: TGCGCCAGCAGCTACAGGACAGGGATTGATTCACCCCTCCACTTT.

This clonotype has a count of ten or more. The chain combines TRBV11-2 with TRBJ1-4; possible D gene TRBD1, 5 bases. V was clipped by 5 bases and J by 8 bases, with 15 bases between them. The CDR3 extends over 14 amino acids. CDR1 SGHAT and CDR2 FQNNGV come from the germline V gene. CDR3 sequence: CASSRGTAGEKLFF. DNA of the CDR3: TGTGCCAGCAGCCGAGGGACGGCGGGCGAAAAACTGTTTTTT.

This clonotype was observed many times. The chain joins TRBV7-2 to TRBJ1-2; TRBD1 matches at 12 bases. CDR3 length equals 16 residues. CDR1 is SGHTA and CDR2 is FQGNSA in the germline V gene. Trimming at V came to 0 bases and at J to 2 bases, leaving 1 base not matched to a gene. The DNA for the CDR3 is TGTGCCAGCAGCTTAGCCGGGACAGGGGGCAACTATGGCTACACCTTC. This gives the protein CASSLAGTGGNYGYTF.

V usage is TRBV30 and J usage is TRBJ1-2, with a tentative D call TRBD1 (6 bases). V shed 0 bases and J shed 8 bases, with 13 bases lying between them. Germline V gene sequence: CDR1 GTSNPN, CDR2 SVGIG (reference sequence). This CDR3 region has 13 residues. The CDR3 spells CAWSVLQGKGYTF. The CDR3 DNA reads as TGTGCCTGGAGTGTACTCCAGGGGAAAGGCTACACCTTC.

This clonotype was seen at least ten times. This chain uses TRBV15 with TRBJ1-5; 8 bases align to TRBD1. J lost 3 bases, V lost 5 bases, and 12 bases had no gene match. CDR1 and CDR2 (germline): LNHNV, YYDKDF (reference sequence). There are 17 residues in the CDR3. In nucleotides, the CDR3 is TGTGCCACCAGCGACAACCGGGACAGGCTATTCAATCAGCCCCAGCATTTT. Protein product: CATSDNRDRLFNQPQHF.

This clonotype was seen ten or more times. The CDR3 sequence: CASTQFRDTGGYTF. CDR3 in DNA: TGTGCCAGCACCCAATTCAGGGATACGGGTGGCTACACCTTC. The chain uses TRBV7-2 and TRBJ1-2; D might be TRBD1 (5 bases). The CDR3 extends over 14 amino acids. V was clipped by 7 bases and J by 7 bases, with 19 bases between them. Germline V gene lookup returns CDR1 SGHTA and CDR2 FQGNSA.

The chain links TRBV19 to TRBJ2-1, with 11 bases matching TRBD2. The CDR3 consists of 16 residues. Trimming removed 6 bases from V and 4 bases from J; junction bases left unmatched: 8. The germline gives CDR1 LNHDA, CDR2 SQIVND (reference sequence). CDR3 residues: CASRKLAGVIYNEQFF. CDR3 bases: TGTGCCAGTAGGAAACTAGCGGGAGTAATATACAATGAGCAGTTCTTC.

This clonotype was seen at least ten times. For the CDR3, the DNA is TGTGCCAGCAGCCCGGACAGGGCGGGCAATCAGCCCCAGCATTTT. Its protein product is CASSPDRAGNQPQHF. The rearrangement joins TRBV7-2 to TRBJ1-5, with 8 positions matching TRBD1. The ends lost 5 bases at V and 2 bases at J; junction bases unmatched: 5. The CDR3 totals 15 residues. The germline CDR1 and CDR2 sequences are SGHTA and FQGNSA. Filled out from reference TRBV7-2 and TRBJ1-5, the complete variable domain reads GAGVSQSPSNKVTEKGKDVELRCDPISGHTALYWYRQSLGQGLEFLIYFQGNSAPDKSGLPSDRFSAERTGGSVSTLTIQRTQQEDSAVYLCASSPDRAGNQPQHFGDGTRLSIL.

This clonotype was found many times. The chain recombines TRBV7-8 with TRBJ1-1; possibly TRBD1 for D (5 bases). The ends were cut back, 6 bases at V and 7 bases at J, with 18 bases in the middle. Looked up from germline, CDR1 is SGHVS and CDR2 is FQNEAQ. The CDR3 is 14 residues long. CDR3 protein: CASRTLGTAGEAFF. In DNA form, the CDR3 reads TGTGCCAGCAGGACCTTGGGGACCGCGGGTGAAGCTTTCTTT.

The rearrangement uses TRBV5-1 and TRBJ1-2; 8 bases agree with TRBD1. CDR1 and CDR2 (germline): SGHRS, YFSETQ. The J segment lost 6 bases and the V segment lost 0 bases, leaving 10 bases of the junction unmatched. The length of the CDR3 is 16 residues. CDR3 bases: TGCGCCAGCAGCTTGGCCCCGGGACAGGCTACCCATGGCTACACCTTC. This codes for CASSLAPGQATHGYTF.

This clonotype was found many times. The chain is built from TRBV7-2 and TRBJ2-1; 14 bases line up with TRBD2. Per germline, CDR1 SGHTA and CDR2 FQGNSA. J was trimmed by 9 bases and V by 1 base; bases with no gene match: 5. The CDR3 loop spans 16 amino acids. The CDR3 sequence: CASSLGLAGGAGEQFF. CDR3 coding DNA: TGTGCCAGCAGCTTAGGACTAGCGGGAGGGGCGGGTGAGCAGTTCTTC.

This clonotype has a count of ten or more. The genes are TRBV12-3 or TRBV12-4 and TRBJ2-5; 7 bases are shared with TRBD1. With 3 bases clipped from V and 4 bases from J, the junction kept 5 bases outside the gene matches. The CDR3 loop spans 14 amino acids. CDR3 sequence: CASSFRDRVETQYF. The DNA of the CDR3 is TGTGCCAGCAGTTTCCGTGACAGGGTAGAGACCCAGTACTTC.

In this sample, this clonotype turned up a few times. This chain joins TRBV3-1 and TRBJ2-7, with D hard to call. Trimming stripped 3 bases from V and 6 bases from J, with 6 bases between. CDR3 length: 11 residues. CDR1 LGHDT and CDR2 YNNKEL come from the germline V gene (reference sequence). CDR3 amino acids: CASSHKGEQYF. CDR3 sequence (DNA): TGTGCCAGCAGCCATAAGGGCGAGCAGTACTTC.

The chain joins TRBV19 to TRBJ2-3, with 9 positions matching TRBD1. Trimming took 7 bases from V and 3 from J; bases not matched to a gene: 11. The V gene's germline CDR1 is LNHDA and CDR2 SQIVND (reference sequence). The CDR3 runs to 16 residues. The CDR3 loop reads CASNNRGGQGTDTQYF. Here the CDR3 DNA reads TGTGCCAGTAATAATAGGGGGGGACAGGGTACAGATACGCAGTATTTT.

In its sample, this clonotype was seen a few times. CDR3 DNA sequence: TGTGCCAGCAGCCAAGCAAGAGGAAACGGCTACACCTTC. It yields the protein CASSQARGNGYTF. The chain employs TRBV3-1 and TRBJ1-2; D remains unclear. V was cut by 1 base and J by 8 bases, with 11 bases left in between. From germline, CDR1 is LGHDT and CDR2 YNNKEL (reference sequence). The CDR3 covers 13 residues.

Only a few counts were recorded for this clonotype. The chain has TRBV20-1 and TRBJ2-7; 8 bases are shared with TRBD2. The germline CDR1 and CDR2 sequences are DFQATT and SNEGSKA (reference sequence). Losses at the gene ends were 6 bases for V and 5 bases for J; bases not matched to a gene: 12. The CDR3 spans 14 residues. The CDR3 nucleotides are TGCAGTGCCCCCCCCAGCGGGAGCTTCGACGAGCAGTACTTC. Residues: CSAPPSGSFDEQYF.

Ten or more counts support this clonotype. The rearrangement uses TRBV7-2 and TRBJ2-1; 11 nucleotides agree with TRBD2. CDR1 is SGHTA, CDR2 FQGNSA, per germline. CDR3 length: 15 amino acids. The junction had 5 bases not matched to a gene; V was cut back by 6 bases and J by 4 bases. This CDR3 reads CASRTSGSFYNEQFF. CDR3 DNA sequence: TGTGCCAGCAGAACTAGCGGGAGTTTTTACAATGAGCAGTTCTTC.

The chain couples TRBV12-3 or TRBV12-4 to TRBJ1-2; the D gene is possibly TRBD1 (5 bases). Trimming removed 3 bases from V and 8 bases from J, with 13 bases in between. The CDR3 runs to 13 residues. Here the CDR3 DNA reads TGTGCCAGCAGTTTTGGGGGAGAAGGGGGCTACACCTTC. This gives the protein CASSFGGEGGYTF.